Listed below are T cell receptor beta chains from one sample, sequenced in a study of blood T cells in healthy people across ages. TCRdb re-called the 5' RACE reads with MiXCR, one entry per CDR3 protein. The table includes 2 million or so distinct CDR3 sequences, around half detected once. Sequencing was carried out using blood. Every receptor here comes from a woman aged 40 to 50 in good health. The CDR3 runs from the conserved cysteine through the conserved F or W. D genes are given only for firm matches. Only part of the rows carry a size: once, few, many, or a class if the clone is expanded.

J: TRBJ1-5
V: TRBV20-1
size: few
D: TRBD1
CDR3: CSATDRVEGQPQHF
DNA: TGCAGTGCTACCGACAGGGTAGAAGGGCAGCCCCAGCATTTT

J: TRBJ2-5
V: TRBV4-3
size: -
D: TRBD2
CDR3: CASSQDVGGGGRETQYF
DNA: TGCGCCAGCAGCCAAGATGTAGGCGGGGGAGGAAGGGAGACCCAGTACTTC

J: TRBJ2-1
V: TRBV20-1
size: -
D: -
CDR3: CSATRARTNHNEQFF
DNA: TGCAGTGCTACCCGGGCTAGGACCAACCACAATGAGCAGTTCTTC

J: TRBJ1-2
V: TRBV7-2
size: -
D: TRBD1
CDR3: CASSTPGGQGGGYTF
DNA: TGTGCCAGCAGCACGCCTGGGGGACAGGGGGGTGGCTACACCTTC

J: TRBJ2-7
V: TRBV4-3
size: few
D: -
CDR3: CASSHTHEGRGYEQYF
DNA: TGCGCCAGCAGCCATACCCACGAGGGGCGCGGGTACGAGCAGTACTTC

J: TRBJ2-2
V: TRBV29-1
size: -
D: TRBD2
CDR3: CSVGGGMNTGELFF
DNA: TGCAGCGTTGGCGGGGGAATGAACACCGGGGAGCTGTTTTTT

J: TRBJ1-2
V: TRBV6-2/TRBV6-3
size: -
D: -
CDR3: CASRTHADYGYTF
DNA: TGTGCCAGCAGAACCCATGCCGACTATGGCTACACCTTC

J: TRBJ2-7
V: TRBV5-1
size: many
D: TRBD1
CDR3: CASSLAWDSYEQYF
DNA: TGCGCCAGCAGCTTGGCCTGGGACAGCTACGAGCAGTACTTC

J: TRBJ2-1
V: TRBV4-3
size: few
D: TRBD2
CDR3: CASSQDGTSTNEQFF
DNA: TGCGCCAGCAGCCAAGATGGGACTAGCACCAATGAGCAGTTCTTC

J: TRBJ2-7
V: TRBV3-1
size: -
D: TRBD1
CDR3: CASTSTGTSSEQYF
DNA: TGTGCCAGCACCTCGACAGGGACGAGCTCCGAGCAGTACTTC

J: TRBJ1-2
V: TRBV6-6
size: -
D: TRBD1
CDR3: CASSHGTANYGYTF
DNA: TGTGCCAGCAGTCACGGGACAGCTAACTATGGCTACACCTTC

J: TRBJ2-3
V: TRBV20-1
size: few
D: TRBD1
CDR3: CSARSETGGDTDTQYF
DNA: TGCAGTGCTAGGTCTGAGACAGGGGGCGACACAGATACGCAGTATTTT

J: TRBJ1-2
V: TRBV20-1
size: few
D: -
CDR3: CSAKTAYNYGYTF
DNA: TGCAGTGCTAAGACAGCGTATAACTATGGCTACACCTTC

J: TRBJ2-5
V: TRBV10-3
size: -
D: -
CDR3: CAISSGQQETQYF
DNA: TGTGCCATCAGTTCCGGACAGCAAGAGACCCAGTACTTC

J: TRBJ2-3
V: TRBV6-2/TRBV6-3
size: -
D: -
CDR3: CASSYGAPHGTDTQYF
DNA: TGTGCCAGCAGTTACGGGGCCCCCCATGGCACAGATACGCAGTATTTT

J: TRBJ1-2
V: TRBV6-2/TRBV6-3
size: -
D: TRBD1
CDR3: CASSPWTGAGNYGYTF
DNA: TGTGCCAGCAGTCCCTGGACAGGGGCCGGAAACTATGGCTACACCTTC

J: TRBJ2-4
V: TRBV24-1
size: -
D: TRBD1
CDR3: CATSFTGTVETLYF
DNA: TGTGCCACCAGCTTCACGGGGACAGTCGAGACCCTGTACTTC

J: TRBJ2-1
V: TRBV6-5
size: few
D: TRBD1
CDR3: CASSYYPTGDIDEQFF
DNA: TGTGCCAGCAGTTACTACCCCACAGGGGATATAGATGAGCAGTTCTTC

J: TRBJ1-2
V: TRBV29-1
size: few
D: TRBD1
CDR3: CSVEDRRGRFGYTF
DNA: TGCAGCGTTGAAGATCGAAGGGGGCGGTTTGGCTACACCTTC

J: TRBJ2-7
V: TRBV10-3
size: -
D: TRBD1
CDR3: CAISEGQGASPYEQYF
DNA: TGTGCCATCAGTGAGGGACAGGGGGCAAGTCCCTACGAGCAGTACTTC

J: TRBJ2-5
V: TRBV29-1
size: -
D: -
CDR3: CSDQGWMETQYF
DNA: TGCAGCGATCAGGGGTGGATGGAGACCCAGTACTTC

J: TRBJ2-1
V: TRBV2
size: once
D: -
CDR3: CASRGRDRALNEQFF
DNA: TGTGCCAGCAGGGGCAGGGATCGGGCCCTCAATGAGCAGTTCTTC

J: TRBJ2-5
V: TRBV7-2
size: -
D: -
CDR3: CASSPIRGAETQYF
DNA: TGTGCCAGCAGCCCTATACGGGGAGCAGAGACCCAGTACTTC

J: TRBJ2-3
V: TRBV14
size: once
D: TRBD2
CDR3: CASSQTGLATDTQYF
DNA: TGTGCCAGCAGCCAAACAGGACTAGCCACAGATACGCAGTATTTT

J: TRBJ2-7
V: TRBV6-2/TRBV6-3
size: -
D: TRBD2
CDR3: CASSPLGTRTYEQYF
DNA: TGTGCCAGCAGCCCGCTGGGGACTAGGACTTACGAGCAGTACTTC

J: TRBJ2-7
V: TRBV7-2
size: -
D: TRBD1
CDR3: CASSLDLGTGLFEQYF
DNA: TGTGCCAGCAGCTTAGACCTGGGGACAGGGTTGTTTGAGCAGTACTTC

J: TRBJ2-1
V: TRBV6-2/TRBV6-3
size: -
D: TRBD2
CDR3: CASSPGGGVHNEQFF
DNA: TGTGCCAGCTCCCCCGGGGGGGGCGTCCACAATGAGCAGTTCTTC

J: TRBJ2-4
V: TRBV28
size: -
D: -
CDR3: CASSLRPPWEQYF
DNA: TGTGCCAGCAGTTTAAGGCCCCCGTGGGAGCAGTACTTC

J: TRBJ2-3
V: TRBV12-3/TRBV12-4
size: -
D: -
CDR3: CASRAAGIAGDTQYF
DNA: TGTGCCAGCAGAGCCGCCGGGATCGCTGGAGATACGCAGTATTTT

J: TRBJ1-1
V: TRBV6-2/TRBV6-3
size: few
D: -
CDR3: CASTSGDIDTEAFF
DNA: TGTGCCAGTACCTCCGGGGATATTGACACTGAAGCTTTCTTT

J: TRBJ1-5
V: TRBV12-3/TRBV12-4
size: few
D: -
CDR3: CASSLGTNSNQPQHF
DNA: TGTGCCAGCAGTTTGGGCACTAATAGCAATCAGCCCCAGCATTTT

J: TRBJ1-6
V: TRBV7-2
size: few
D: TRBD1
CDR3: CASTDRGGIGSPLHF
DNA: TGTGCCAGCACAGACAGGGGAGGGATTGGTTCACCCCTCCACTTT

J: TRBJ2-6
V: TRBV7-9
size: few
D: -
CDR3: CASSLNPPGANVLTF
DNA: TGTGCCAGCAGCTTAAACCCTCCTGGGGCCAACGTCCTGACTTTC

J: TRBJ2-2
V: TRBV5-5
size: few
D: -
CDR3: CASSLTGNIGSTGELFF
DNA: TGTGCCAGCAGCTTGACAGGGAACATCGGGTCCACCGGGGAGCTGTTTTTT

J: TRBJ2-7
V: TRBV12-3/TRBV12-4
size: few
D: -
CDR3: CASSQPGPLSYEQYF
DNA: TGTGCCAGCAGTCAACCGGGACCGTTGTCCTACGAGCAGTACTTC

J: TRBJ1-2
V: TRBV9
size: -
D: -
CDR3: CASSVDGALQEGYTF
DNA: TGTGCCAGCAGCGTAGATGGGGCCCTGCAAGAGGGCTACACCTTC

J: TRBJ2-7
V: TRBV7-2
size: -
D: -
CDR3: CASSYGILSSYEQYF
DNA: TGTGCCAGCAGCTATGGAATTTTGAGCTCCTACGAGCAGTACTTC

J: TRBJ2-4
V: TRBV11-2
size: -
D: TRBD2
CDR3: CASSLDYRLANNIQYF
DNA: TGCGCCAGCAGCTTAGATTATAGACTAGCGAATAACATTCAGTACTTC

J: TRBJ1-5
V: TRBV4-3
size: -
D: -
CDR3: CASSQAILGAGQHSNQPQHF
DNA: TGCGCCAGCAGCCAAGCCATCTTGGGGGCAGGCCAGCATAGCAATCAGCCCCAGCATTTT

J: TRBJ1-1
V: TRBV14
size: -
D: -
CDR3: CASSQPLGSGGAMNTEAFF
DNA: TGTGCCAGCAGCCAACCCCTCGGTAGCGGTGGGGCTATGAACACTGAAGCTTTCTTT

J: TRBJ2-7
V: TRBV6-5
size: few
D: -
CDR3: CASSYPDRTYEQYF
DNA: TGTGCCAGCAGTTACCCGGACAGAACGTACGAGCAGTACTTC

J: TRBJ2-7
V: TRBV6-2/TRBV6-3
size: -
D: -
CDR3: CASRSQGQEEQYF
DNA: TGTGCCAGCAGATCCCAGGGGCAGGAGGAGCAGTACTTC

J: TRBJ2-1
V: TRBV12-3/TRBV12-4
size: few
D: -
CDR3: CASRLNPGRQPYNEQFF
DNA: TGTGCCAGCAGACTCAACCCAGGCAGGCAACCCTACAATGAGCAGTTCTTC

J: TRBJ1-6
V: TRBV6-2/TRBV6-3
size: -
D: -
CDR3: CASSAGLLNSPLHF
DNA: TGTGCCAGCAGCGCAGGCCTTCTTAATTCACCCCTCCACTTT

J: TRBJ2-6
V: TRBV7-8
size: once
D: TRBD1
CDR3: CAGSPGQGNSGANVLTF
DNA: TGTGCCGGCAGCCCCGGACAGGGTAACTCTGGGGCCAACGTCCTGACTTTC

J: TRBJ1-6
V: TRBV7-2
size: -
D: -
CDR3: CASSSRMSYNSPLHF
DNA: TGTGCCAGCAGTTCTCGTATGTCCTATAATTCACCCCTCCACTTT

J: TRBJ1-5
V: TRBV6-6
size: -
D: -
CDR3: CASRGGRVENQPQHF
DNA: TGTGCCAGCAGAGGGGGGCGGGTGGAAAATCAGCCCCAGCATTTT

J: TRBJ2-1
V: TRBV6-2/TRBV6-3
size: few
D: TRBD2
CDR3: CASSYTSGGAKNEQFF
DNA: TGTGCCAGCAGTTACACTAGCGGGGGGGCAAAGAATGAGCAGTTCTTC

J: TRBJ2-5
V: TRBV2
size: -
D: TRBD1
CDR3: CASSSGQDPETQYF
DNA: TGTGCCAGCAGTTCAGGACAGGATCCAGAGACCCAGTACTTC

J: TRBJ2-1
V: TRBV24-1
size: -
D: -
CDR3: CATSGAQGTDEQFF
DNA: TGTGCCACCAGTGGCGCTCAGGGTACGGATGAGCAGTTCTTC

J: TRBJ1-5
V: TRBV5-6
size: -
D: TRBD1
CDR3: CASSAGTGGGTQHF
DNA: TGTGCCAGCTCGGCCGGGACAGGTGGTGGGACCCAGCATTTT

J: TRBJ2-3
V: TRBV7-2
size: few
D: TRBD1
CDR3: CASSETGTGSGTDTQYF
DNA: TGTGCCAGCAGCGAAACAGGGACAGGGAGTGGGACAGATACGCAGTATTTT

J: TRBJ2-1
V: TRBV7-9
size: once
D: -
CDR3: CASSADYQTQFF
DNA: TGTGCCAGCAGCGCAGACTATCAGACACAGTTCTTC

J: TRBJ1-1
V: TRBV27
size: -
D: -
CDR3: CASSFKSMNTEAFF
DNA: TGTGCCAGCAGTTTCAAGTCGATGAACACTGAAGCTTTCTTT

J: TRBJ2-3
V: TRBV27
size: once
D: -
CDR3: CASSIDGRSTDTQYF
DNA: TGTGCCAGCAGTATCGACGGGAGAAGCACAGATACGCAGTATTTT